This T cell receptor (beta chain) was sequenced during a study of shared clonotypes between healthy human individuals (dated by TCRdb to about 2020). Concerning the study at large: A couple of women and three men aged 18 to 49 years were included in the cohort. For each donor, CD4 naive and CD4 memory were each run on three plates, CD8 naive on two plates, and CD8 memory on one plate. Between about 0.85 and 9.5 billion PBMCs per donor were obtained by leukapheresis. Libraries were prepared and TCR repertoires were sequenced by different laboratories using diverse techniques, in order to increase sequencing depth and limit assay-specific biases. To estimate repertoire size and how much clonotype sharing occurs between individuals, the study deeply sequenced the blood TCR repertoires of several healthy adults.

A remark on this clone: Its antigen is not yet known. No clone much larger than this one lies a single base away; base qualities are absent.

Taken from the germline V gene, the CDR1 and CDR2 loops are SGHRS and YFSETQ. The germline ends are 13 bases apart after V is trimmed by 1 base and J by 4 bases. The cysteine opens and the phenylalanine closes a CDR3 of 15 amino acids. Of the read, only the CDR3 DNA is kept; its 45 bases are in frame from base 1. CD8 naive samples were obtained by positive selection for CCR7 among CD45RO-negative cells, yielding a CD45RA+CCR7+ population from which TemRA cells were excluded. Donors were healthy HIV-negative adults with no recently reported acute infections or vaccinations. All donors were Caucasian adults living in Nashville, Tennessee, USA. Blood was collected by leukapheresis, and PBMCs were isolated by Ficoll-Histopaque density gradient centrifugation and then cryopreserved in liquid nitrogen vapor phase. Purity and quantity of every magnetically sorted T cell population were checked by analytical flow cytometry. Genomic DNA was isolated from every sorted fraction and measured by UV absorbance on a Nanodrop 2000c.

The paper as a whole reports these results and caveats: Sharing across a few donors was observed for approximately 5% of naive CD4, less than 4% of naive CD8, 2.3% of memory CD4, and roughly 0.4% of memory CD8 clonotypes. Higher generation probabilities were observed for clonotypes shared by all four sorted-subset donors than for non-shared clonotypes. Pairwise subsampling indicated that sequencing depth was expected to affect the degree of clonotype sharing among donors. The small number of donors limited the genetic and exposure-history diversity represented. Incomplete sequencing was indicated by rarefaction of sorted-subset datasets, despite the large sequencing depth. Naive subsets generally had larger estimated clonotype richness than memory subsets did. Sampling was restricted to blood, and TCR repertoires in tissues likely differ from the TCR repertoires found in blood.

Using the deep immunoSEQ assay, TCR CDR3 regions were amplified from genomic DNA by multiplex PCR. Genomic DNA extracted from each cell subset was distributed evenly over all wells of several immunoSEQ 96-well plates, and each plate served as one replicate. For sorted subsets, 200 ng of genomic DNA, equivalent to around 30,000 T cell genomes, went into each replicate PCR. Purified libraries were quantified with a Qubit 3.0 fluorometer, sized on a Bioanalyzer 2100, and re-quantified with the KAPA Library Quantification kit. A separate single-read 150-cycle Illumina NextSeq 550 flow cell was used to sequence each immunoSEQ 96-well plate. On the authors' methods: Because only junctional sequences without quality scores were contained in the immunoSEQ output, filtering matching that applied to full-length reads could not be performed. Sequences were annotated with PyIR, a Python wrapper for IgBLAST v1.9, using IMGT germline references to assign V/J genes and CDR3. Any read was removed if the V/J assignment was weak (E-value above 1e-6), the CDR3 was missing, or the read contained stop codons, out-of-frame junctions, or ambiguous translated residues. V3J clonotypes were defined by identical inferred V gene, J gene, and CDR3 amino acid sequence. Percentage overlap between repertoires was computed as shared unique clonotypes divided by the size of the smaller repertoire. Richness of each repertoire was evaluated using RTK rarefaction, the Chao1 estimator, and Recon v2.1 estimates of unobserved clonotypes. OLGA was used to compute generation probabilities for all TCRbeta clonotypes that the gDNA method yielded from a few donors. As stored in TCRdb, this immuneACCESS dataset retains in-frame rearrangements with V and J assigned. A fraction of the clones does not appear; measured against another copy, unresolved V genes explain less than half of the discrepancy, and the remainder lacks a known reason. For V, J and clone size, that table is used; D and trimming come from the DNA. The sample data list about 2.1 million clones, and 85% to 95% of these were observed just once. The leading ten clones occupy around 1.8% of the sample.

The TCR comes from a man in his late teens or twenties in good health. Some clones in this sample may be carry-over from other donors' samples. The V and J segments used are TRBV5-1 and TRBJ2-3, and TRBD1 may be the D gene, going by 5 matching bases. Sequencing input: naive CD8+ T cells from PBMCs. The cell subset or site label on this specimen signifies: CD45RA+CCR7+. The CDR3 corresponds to CASSLLGQGPDTQYF. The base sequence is TGCGCCAGCAGCTTGTTGGGGCAGGGCCCAGATACGCAGTATTTT. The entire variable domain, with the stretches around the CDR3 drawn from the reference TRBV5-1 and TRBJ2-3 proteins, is KAGVTQTPRYLIKTRGQQVTLSCSPISGHRSVSWYQQTPGQGLQFLFEYFSETQRNKGNFPGRFSGRQFSNSRSEMNVSTLELGDSALYLCASSLLGQGPDTQYFGPGTRLTVL.